These T cell receptor beta chains were read from a single sample in a study of shared clonotypes between healthy human individuals. Clones were sequenced by immunoSEQ multiplex PCR, and TCRdb holds only the in-frame ones, with some missing. In the table there are around 2.5 million clones, 90% to 95% of which are singletons. The sample was naive CD4+ T cells from PBMCs. These receptors came from a man aged 18 to 35 in good health. Some clones in this sample may be carry-over from other donors' samples. Each CDR3 is given with its conserved first and last residue. D genes are given only for firm matches. Clone size appears in some rows only: once, few, many, or a class for an expanded clone.

d_call,v_call,clone_size,j_call,cdr3_nt,cdr3_aa
NA,TRBV5-1,NA,TRBJ2-3,TGCGCCAGCAGCCCAAAACAGAGAACTAGCACAGATACGCAGTATTTT,CASSPKQRTSTDTQYF
NA,TRBV18,NA,TRBJ2-7,TGTGCCAGCTCACCAGTCGGCCACGAGCAGTACTTC,CASSPVGHEQYF
TRBD2,TRBV25-1,NA,TRBJ2-2,TGTGCCAGCAGTAGCCCGGGACTAGCGGGCACCGGGGAGCTGTTTTTT,CASSSPGLAGTGELFF
NA,TRBV4-1,NA,TRBJ1-2,TGCGCCAGCAGCTTGGACTGGGTGTCGGAGGGCTACACCTTC,CASSLDWVSEGYTF
TRBD2,TRBV19,NA,TRBJ2-1,TGTGCCAGTAGTATAAAGTTTCGGGGGGTCAATGAGCAGTTCTTC,CASSIKFRGVNEQFF
NA,TRBV20-1,NA,TRBJ2-7,TGCAGTGCTACTTCCCCCTACGAGCAGTACTTC,CSATSPYEQYF
TRBD1,TRBV5-1,NA,TRBJ1-4,TGCGCCAGCAGACAGGGGGAATCTAATGAAAAACTGTTTTTT,CASRQGESNEKLFF
NA,TRBV15,NA,TRBJ1-2,TGTGCCACCAGCAGAGAGCGGTTGGCCTACGGAGGGGTCACCTTC,CATSRERLAYGGVTF
TRBD2,TRBV4-2,few,TRBJ2-5,TGTGCCAGCAGCCAACCGGGACTAGCGGGAGTGGAGACCCAGTACTTC,CASSQPGLAGVETQYF
TRBD2,TRBV4-2,NA,TRBJ2-3,TGTGCCAGCAGCGGACGACTAGCGGGTTTCACAGATACGCAGTATTTT,CASSGRLAGFTDTQYF
NA,TRBV27,NA,TRBJ2-3,TGTGCCAGCAGTTTATCGTACACAGATACGCAGTATTTT,CASSLSYTDTQYF
NA,TRBV30,NA,TRBJ2-5,TGTGCCTGGAGCGCCTTGCAGACCCAGTACTTC,CAWSALQTQYF
NA,TRBV9,NA,TRBJ1-4,TGTGCCAGCAGCGCCTACGGGGGTCCTGCAGGTAGTGAAAAACTGTTTTTT,CASSAYGGPAGSEKLFF
NA,TRBV7-2,NA,TRBJ1-2,TGTGCCAGCAGCCCGGTCCATAGGGGTGGCTACACCTTC,CASSPVHRGGYTF
TRBD2,TRBV5-1,NA,TRBJ2-7,TGCGCCAGCAGCCCAATCCCGGGACTAGCGGAGCAGTACTTC,CASSPIPGLAEQYF
NA,TRBV29-1,NA,TRBJ2-3,TGCAGCGCCTCCCGGCCCTTGACAGATACGCAGTATTTT,CSASRPLTDTQYF
TRBD1,TRBV6-1,NA,TRBJ1-1,TGTGCCAGCAGTGAAGTTTTTGGGACAGGGAGGAGCGCTGAAGCTTTCTTT,CASSEVFGTGRSAEAFF
NA,TRBV30,few,TRBJ1-1,TGTGCCTGGAGTTTTCTTTGGGCTGAAGCTTTCTTT,CAWSFLWAEAFF
TRBD1,TRBV5-1,NA,TRBJ2-3,TGCGCCAGCAGCTTGGTGCAGGGGGCAACGGATACGCAGTATTTT,CASSLVQGATDTQYF
TRBD1,TRBV6-5,NA,TRBJ2-7,TGTGCCAGCAGGAGACAGGGCCCCTACCCCTACGAGCAGTACTTC,CASRRQGPYPYEQYF
TRBD1,TRBV6-1,NA,TRBJ1-6,TGTGCCAGCAGTGAAGAGTCCGGGACAGCCTATAATTCACCCCTCCACTTT,CASSEESGTAYNSPLHF
TRBD2,TRBV6-4,NA,TRBJ2-1,TGTGCCAGCAGTGACTCCTGGGCTAGCGGGAGTTTCTCTGAGCAGTTCTTC,CASSDSWASGSFSEQFF
TRBD1,TRBV18,NA,TRBJ2-5,TGTGCCAGCTCACCACAGCCAGGGACAGGGAGAATGGAGACCCAGTACTTC,CASSPQPGTGRMETQYF
NA,TRBV28,NA,TRBJ1-5,TGTGCCAGCAGTTCCCCTATGGGCAATCAGCCCCAGCATTTT,CASSSPMGNQPQHF
NA,TRBV28,NA,TRBJ1-2,TGTGCCAGCAGTTTATCAGAAGTGGAATTTGCGCCCAGTAACTATGGCTACACCTTC,CASSLSEVEFAPSNYGYTF
NA,TRBV5-1,NA,TRBJ2-7,TGCGCCAGCAGCTCAAGACCGGACCTGAGCCCCTACGAGCAGTACTTC,CASSSRPDLSPYEQYF
NA,TRBV11-3,NA,TRBJ2-6,TGTGCCAGCAGCTGGAACTCTGGGGCCAACGTCCTGACTTTC,CASSWNSGANVLTF
NA,TRBV30,NA,TRBJ1-1,TGTGCCTGGAGTGTAGGGGTGGGAGGGAACACTGAAGCTTTCTTT,CAWSVGVGGNTEAFF
NA,TRBV9,once,TRBJ2-1,TGTGCCAGCAGCCCAACCGGGTCCTCCTCCTACAATGAGCAGTTCTTC,CASSPTGSSSYNEQFF
NA,TRBV30,NA,TRBJ2-5,TGTGCCTGGAGCGGACGGCTTCGGGAGCAGTACTTC,CAWSGRLREQYF
TRBD2,TRBV7-6,NA,TRBJ2-2,TGTGCCAGCAGCGAAAGACTAGCGGGAACGGCCGGGGAGCTGTTTTTT,CASSERLAGTAGELFF
NA,TRBV5-4,NA,TRBJ2-1,TGTGCCAGCAGCCCGAGGGGGGGTACCTACAATGAGCAGTTCTTC,CASSPRGGTYNEQFF
NA,TRBV2,once,TRBJ1-5,TGTGCCAGCACTCGTGGGGGGCCCCAGCATTTT,CASTRGGPQHF
TRBD2,TRBV25-1,NA,TRBJ2-1,TGTGCCAGCACATCAAGCGGGAACGGCAATGAGCAGTTCTTC,CASTSSGNGNEQFF
TRBD1,TRBV27,NA,TRBJ2-2,TGTGCCAGCAGCCCCCAGACAGGGTGGGAAACCGGGGAGCTGTTTTTT,CASSPQTGWETGELFF
NA,TRBV28,NA,TRBJ1-1,TGTGCCAGCCGACCCACCCGGTGGTGGACTGAAGCTTTCTTT,CASRPTRWWTEAFF
NA,TRBV27,NA,TRBJ2-3,TGTGCCAGCAGTAACCGACAGGTAACAGATACGCAGTATTTT,CASSNRQVTDTQYF
NA,TRBV18,NA,TRBJ2-1,TGTGCCAGCTCACCACCAACTTTGGGGTACAATGAGCAGTTCTTC,CASSPPTLGYNEQFF
TRBD2,TRBV5-1,NA,TRBJ2-5,TGCGCCAGCAGCTTGGCGGGGACTAGCGGGACTCAAGAGACCCAGTACTTC,CASSLAGTSGTQETQYF
NA,TRBV30,NA,TRBJ2-7,TGTGCCTGGAGTGTGCAGCGGTTCAATTACGAGCAGTACTTC,CAWSVQRFNYEQYF
NA,TRBV28,NA,TRBJ1-2,TGTGCCAGCAGTTTAGAACAGGGTGGCGGCTACACCTTC,CASSLEQGGGYTF
TRBD2,TRBV6-5,NA,TRBJ2-7,TGTGCCAGCAGGGCCACTAGCGGGAGGGCCTACGAGCAGTACTTC,CASRATSGRAYEQYF
NA,TRBV6-5,once,TRBJ2-3,TGTGCCAGCAGCCCCGAGCGCCGGGATACGCAGTATTTT,CASSPERRDTQYF
TRBD2,TRBV5-1,NA,TRBJ2-7,TGCGCCAGCAGCAGGGGACTAGCGGATGGAGAGGAGCAGTACTTC,CASSRGLADGEEQYF
NA,TRBV28,NA,TRBJ2-3,TGTGCCAGCAGTTTCTTGACAGGCACAGATACGCAGTATTTT,CASSFLTGTDTQYF
NA,TRBV9,NA,TRBJ2-1,TGTGCCAGCAGCGTCGGGGGTCTGGGGTGGGGCCCCTACAATGAGCAGTTCTTC,CASSVGGLGWGPYNEQFF
NA,TRBV7-8,NA,TRBJ2-1,TGTGCCAGCAGCTACCCCGGGGGACGGACCTATGAGCAGTTCTTC,CASSYPGGRTYEQFF
TRBD1,TRBV11-2,once,TRBJ2-7,TGTGCCAGCAGCTCGGGACAGGGTCACTACGAGCAGTACTTC,CASSSGQGHYEQYF
TRBD2,TRBV28,once,TRBJ2-2,TGTGCCAGCAGTCCCCGACTAGCGAGGACCGGGGAGCTGTTTTTT,CASSPRLARTGELFF
TRBD1,TRBV28,NA,TRBJ2-7,TGTGCCAGCAGCTCCTTTACCGGGACAGCGCACTACGAGCAGTACTTC,CASSSFTGTAHYEQYF
NA,TRBV28,NA,TRBJ1-3,TGTGCCAGCAGTTTCGGAGGACCGAGCTCTGGAAACACCATATATTTT,CASSFGGPSSGNTIYF
TRBD2,TRBV5-5,once,TRBJ2-1,TGTGCCAGCAGCCCTTGGGGAGCTAGCGGGAATGAGCAGTTCTTC,CASSPWGASGNEQFF
TRBD1,TRBV6-1,NA,TRBJ1-5,TGTGCCAGCAGTGAATGGCCTAGGGGGCTAAGAGAGCCCCAGCATTTT,CASSEWPRGLREPQHF
TRBD1,TRBV27,NA,TRBJ2-7,TGTGCCAGCAGGACAGGGGGCCACGAGCAGTACTTC,CASRTGGHEQYF
NA,TRBV2,NA,TRBJ2-7,TGTGCCAGCAGATTAAACAGTATCCCTAACGAGCAGTACTTC,CASRLNSIPNEQYF
TRBD1,TRBV28,NA,TRBJ2-6,TGTGCCAGCACGAAGACAGGGGACTCTGGGGCCAACGTCCTGACTTTC,CASTKTGDSGANVLTF
TRBD1,TRBV5-1,NA,TRBJ2-1,TGCGCCAGCAGCCGCGGGACAGGGGGAAATGAGCAGTTCTTC,CASSRGTGGNEQFF
TRBD2,TRBV7-2,NA,TRBJ2-7,TGTGCCAGCAGCCCTAGGCCTAGCGGGAGGTACGAGCAGTACTTC,CASSPRPSGRYEQYF